This T cell receptor beta chain was identified in a study of tumor and adjacent non-tumor tissue in lung cancer. Study at large: Patients comprised about a dozen adenocarcinoma, a couple of squamous cell carcinoma and 1 small cell lung cancer. Aged about 30 to 85 years, patients included 9 to 11 men and 4 to 6 women with stage I to III disease. Whole-study results and caveats: Significantly higher TCR diversity was found in tumor than normal lung.

The CDR3 totals 14 residues. Per germline, CDR1 SGHNT and CDR2 YENEEA. A modified ARM-PCR protocol with three rounds of nested PCR amplified TCRbeta. TCRdb ran MiXCR on the multiplex PCR reads and lists one entry per CDR3 protein. The sample lists under 250,000 distinct CDR3 sequences, less than 80% occurring once. This clonotype was observed a few times. Its cognate antigen is unknown. This could be a read error, since a much larger clone is one nucleotide away. This sample's RNA came from whole unsorted tissue. Donors were chemotherapy-naive, newly diagnosed lung cancer surgical patients in China, August–late 2014.

The clonotype originates from a man aged 55 to 69 with non-small cell lung cancer. The chain couples TRBV11-3 to TRBJ1-2, with 10 nucleotides matching TRBD1. The specimen sequenced was lung tumor tissue. CDR3 bases: TGTGCCAGCAGCGACAGGGGGCGTAACTATGACTACACCTTC. Translating it yields CASSDRGRNYDYTF.